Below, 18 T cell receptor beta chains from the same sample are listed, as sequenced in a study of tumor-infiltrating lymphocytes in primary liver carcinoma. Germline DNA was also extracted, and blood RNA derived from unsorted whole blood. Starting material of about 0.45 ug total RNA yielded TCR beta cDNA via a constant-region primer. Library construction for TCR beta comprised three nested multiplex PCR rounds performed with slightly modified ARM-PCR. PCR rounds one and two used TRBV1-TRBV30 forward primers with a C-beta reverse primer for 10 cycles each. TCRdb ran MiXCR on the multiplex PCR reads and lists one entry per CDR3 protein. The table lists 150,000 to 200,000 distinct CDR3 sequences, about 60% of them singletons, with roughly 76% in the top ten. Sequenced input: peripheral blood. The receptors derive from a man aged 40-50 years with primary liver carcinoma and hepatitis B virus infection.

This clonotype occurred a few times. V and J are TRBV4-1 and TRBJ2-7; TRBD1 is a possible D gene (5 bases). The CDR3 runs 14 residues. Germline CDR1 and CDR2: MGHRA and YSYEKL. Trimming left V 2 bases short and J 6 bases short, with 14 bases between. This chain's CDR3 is CASSQWQGPFEQYF. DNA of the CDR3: TGCGCCAGCAGCCAATGGCAGGGTCCCTTCGAGCAGTACTTC.

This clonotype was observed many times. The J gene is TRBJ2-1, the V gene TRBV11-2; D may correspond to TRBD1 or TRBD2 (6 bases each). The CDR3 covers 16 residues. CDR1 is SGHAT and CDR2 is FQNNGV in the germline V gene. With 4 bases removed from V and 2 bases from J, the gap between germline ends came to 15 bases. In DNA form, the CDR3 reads TGTGCCAGCAGCTCGCCCGGTGGGGGGCCCTACAATGAGCAGTTCTTC. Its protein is CASSSPGGGPYNEQFF.

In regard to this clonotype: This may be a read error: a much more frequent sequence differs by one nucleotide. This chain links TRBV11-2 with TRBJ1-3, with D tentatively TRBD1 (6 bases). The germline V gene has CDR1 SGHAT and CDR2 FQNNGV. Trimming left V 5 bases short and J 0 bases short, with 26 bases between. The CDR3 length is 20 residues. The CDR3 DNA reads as TGTGCCAGCAGCCGCCTGGGCCTAGGGGGTTATTCGCGCTCTGGAAACACCATATATTTT. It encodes CASSRLGLGGYSRSGNTIYF.

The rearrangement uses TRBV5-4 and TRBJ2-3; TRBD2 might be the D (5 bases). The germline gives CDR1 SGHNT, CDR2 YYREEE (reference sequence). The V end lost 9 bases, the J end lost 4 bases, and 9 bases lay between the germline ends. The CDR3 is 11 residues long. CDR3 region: CATGGADTQYF. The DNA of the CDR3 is TGTGCCACAGGAGGAGCAGATACGCAGTATTTT. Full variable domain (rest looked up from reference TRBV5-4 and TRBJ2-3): ETGVTQSPTHLIKTRGQQVTLRCSSQSGHNTVSWYQQALGQGPQFIFQYYREEENGRGNFPPRFSGLQFPNYSSELNVNALELDDSALYLCATGGADTQYFGPGTRLTVL.

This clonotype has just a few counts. The CDR3 DNA reads as TGTGCCAGCAGCCGGGGGGGGGGCGTTGAGACCCAGTACTTC. Its protein product is CASSRGGGVETQYF. The V gene is TRBV12-3 or TRBV12-4, the J gene TRBJ2-5; TRBD2 aligns across 8 bases. V lost 6 bases and J lost 5; bases outside the gene matches: 8. The CDR3 is made up of 14 amino acids.

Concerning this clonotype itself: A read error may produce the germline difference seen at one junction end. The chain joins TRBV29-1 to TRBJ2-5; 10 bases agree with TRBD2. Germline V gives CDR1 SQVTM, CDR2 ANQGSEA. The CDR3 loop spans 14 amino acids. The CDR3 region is CRVGGLAGDETQYF. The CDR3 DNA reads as TGCAGAGTTGGGGGGCTAGCGGGAGACGAGACCCAGTACTTC.

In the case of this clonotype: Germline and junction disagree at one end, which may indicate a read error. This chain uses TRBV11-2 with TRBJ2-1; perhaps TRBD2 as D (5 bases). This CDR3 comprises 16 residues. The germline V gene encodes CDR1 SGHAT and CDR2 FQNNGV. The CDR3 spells CVSGPKSESLYNEQFF. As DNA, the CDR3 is TGTGTCAGCGGCCCCAAGTCGGAAAGCTTGTACAATGAGCAGTTCTTC.

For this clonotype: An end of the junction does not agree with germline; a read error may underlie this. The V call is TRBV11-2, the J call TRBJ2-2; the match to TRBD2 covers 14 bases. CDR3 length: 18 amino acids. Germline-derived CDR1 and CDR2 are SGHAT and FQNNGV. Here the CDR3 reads CASSFRGLAGVKPGELFF. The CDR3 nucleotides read TGTGCCAGTAGCTTCCGGGGACTAGCGGGAGTGAAGCCCGGGGAGCTGTTTTTT.

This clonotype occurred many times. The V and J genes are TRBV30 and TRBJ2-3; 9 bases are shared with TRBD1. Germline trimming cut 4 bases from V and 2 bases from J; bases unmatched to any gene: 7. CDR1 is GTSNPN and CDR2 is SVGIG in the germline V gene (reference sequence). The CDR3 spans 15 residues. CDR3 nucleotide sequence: TGTGCCTGGAAATTTCGGGACAGGGACACAGATACGCAGTATTTT. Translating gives CAWKFRDRDTDTQYF.

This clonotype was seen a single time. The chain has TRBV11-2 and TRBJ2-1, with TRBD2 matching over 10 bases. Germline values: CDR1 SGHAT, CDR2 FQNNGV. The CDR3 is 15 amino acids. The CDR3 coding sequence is TGTGTCAGTAGCGCAACTAGCGGGGATTGGGATGAGCAGTTCTTC. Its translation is CVSSATSGDWDEQFF.

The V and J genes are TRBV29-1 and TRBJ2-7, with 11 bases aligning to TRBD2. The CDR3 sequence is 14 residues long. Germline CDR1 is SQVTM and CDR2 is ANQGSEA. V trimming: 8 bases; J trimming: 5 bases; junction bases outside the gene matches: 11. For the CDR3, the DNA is TGCAGCTTCGAGACTAGCGGGATTATCAACGAGCAGTACTTC. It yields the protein CSFETSGIINEQYF.

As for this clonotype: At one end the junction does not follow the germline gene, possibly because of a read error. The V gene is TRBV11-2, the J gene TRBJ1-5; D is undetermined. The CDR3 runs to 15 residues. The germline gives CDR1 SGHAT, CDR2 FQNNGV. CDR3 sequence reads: CASSPYETSDQPQHF. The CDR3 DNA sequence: TGCGCCAGTAGCCCTTATGAGACATCCGATCAGCCCCAGCATTTT. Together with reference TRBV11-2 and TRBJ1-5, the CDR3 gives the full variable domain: EAGVAQSPRYKIIEKRQSVAFWCNPISGHATLYWYQQILGQGPKLLIQFQNNGVVDDSQLPKDRFSAERLKGVDSTLKIQPAKLEDSAVYLCASSPYETSDQPQHFGDGTRLSIL.

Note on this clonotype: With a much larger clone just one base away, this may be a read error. Written as DNA, the CDR3 is TGTGCCAGCAGTTCTGCGACTAGCGGACACAATGGGCAGTTCTTC. Its protein is CASSSATSGHNGQFF. The chain uses TRBV6-6 and TRBJ2-1; 9 bases map to TRBD2. CDR3 length: 15 amino acids. From germline, CDR1 is MNHNY and CDR2 SVGAGI (reference sequence).

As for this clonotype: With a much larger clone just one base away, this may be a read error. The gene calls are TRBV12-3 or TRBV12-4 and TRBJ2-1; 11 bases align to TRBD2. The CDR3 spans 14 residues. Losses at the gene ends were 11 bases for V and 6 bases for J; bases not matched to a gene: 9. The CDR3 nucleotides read TGTGCCTGCCGCGGACTAGCGGGTCCCAATGAGCAGTTCTTC. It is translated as CACRGLAGPNEQFF.

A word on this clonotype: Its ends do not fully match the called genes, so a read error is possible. The CDR3 sequence: CASSPPDLGPDMQYF. CDR3 DNA: TGTGCCAGCAGCCCCCCGGACCTAGGGCCAGATATGCAGTATTTT. The chain joins TRBV7-9 to TRBJ2-3; D gene uncertain. The germline gives CDR1 SEHNR, CDR2 FQNEAQ (reference sequence). This CDR3 region has 15 residues.

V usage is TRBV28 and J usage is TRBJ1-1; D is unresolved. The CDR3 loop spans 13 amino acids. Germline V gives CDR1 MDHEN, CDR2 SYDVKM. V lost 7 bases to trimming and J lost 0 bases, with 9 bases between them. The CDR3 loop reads CASKTVMNTEAFF. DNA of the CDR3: TGTGCCAGCAAGACCGTCATGAACACTGAAGCTTTCTTT.

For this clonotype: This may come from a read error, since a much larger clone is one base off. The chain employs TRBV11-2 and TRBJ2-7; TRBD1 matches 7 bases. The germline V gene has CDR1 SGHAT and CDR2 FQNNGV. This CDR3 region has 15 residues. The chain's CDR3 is CARSLEIYKGAYQYF. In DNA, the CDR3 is TGTGCCAGGAGCTTAGAGATCTATAAGGGGGCTTATCAGTACTTC. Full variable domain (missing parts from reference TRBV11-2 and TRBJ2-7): EAGVAQSPRYKIIEKRQSVAFWCNPISGHATLYWYQQILGQGPKLLIQFQNNGVVDDSQLPKDRFSAERLKGVDSTLKIQPAKLEDSAVYLCARSLEIYKGAYQYFGPGTRLTVT.

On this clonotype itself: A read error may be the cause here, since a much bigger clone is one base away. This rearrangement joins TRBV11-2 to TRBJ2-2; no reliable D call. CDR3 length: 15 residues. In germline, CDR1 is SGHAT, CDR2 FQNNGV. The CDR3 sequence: CVSRSRQSRGGELFF. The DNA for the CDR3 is TGTGTCAGCAGAAGCCGCCAGTCGAGAGGCGGGGAGCTGTTTTTT.